The entry that follows covers one TCR beta chain sequence. As yet, its antigen is unknown. The CDR3 length is 15 residues. The V gene lost 4 bases and the J gene lost 0 bases, with 13 bases spanning the gap. Germline CDR1 reads SGHRS; CDR2 reads YFSETQ. TCRdb keeps only in-frame clones here, not all; method: immunoSEQ multiplex PCR. The sample yields some 2.3 million clones, approximately 93% seen once. This specimen comes from a study of shared clonotypes between healthy human individuals. Across the whole study: Plates per donor: three CD4 naive, three CD4 memory, two CD8 naive, one CD8 memory.

Broader study findings: Shared clonotypes across all four donors exceeded non-shared ones in generation probability.

Material for sequencing was naive CD4+ T cells from PBMCs. Subset given: CD45RA+ positively selected. The V call is TRBV5-1, the J call TRBJ1-2; D remains ambiguous. This TCR came from a man between 18 and 29 years old in good health. Some clones in this sample may be carry-over from other donors' samples. The CDR3 sequence is CASSQGPETNYGYTF. The CDR3 DNA reads TGCGCCAGCAGCCAAGGGCCAGAGACTAACTATGGCTACACCTTC.